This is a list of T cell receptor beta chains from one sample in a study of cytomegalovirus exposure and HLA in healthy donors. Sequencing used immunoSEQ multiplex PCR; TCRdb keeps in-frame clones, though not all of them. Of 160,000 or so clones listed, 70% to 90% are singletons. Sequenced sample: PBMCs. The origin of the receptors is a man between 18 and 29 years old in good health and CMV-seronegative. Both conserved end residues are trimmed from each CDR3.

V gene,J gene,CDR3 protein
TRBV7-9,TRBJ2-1,ASSPTSGDYEQF
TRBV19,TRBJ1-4,ASSAGTATNEKLF
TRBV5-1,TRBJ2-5,ASTLRTGVQETQY
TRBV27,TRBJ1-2,ASSSLDRLWGYT
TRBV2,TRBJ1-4,ASSGTNEKLF
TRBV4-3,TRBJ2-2,ASSQDPTSGLNTGELF
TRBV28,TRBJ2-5,ASSGGQETQY
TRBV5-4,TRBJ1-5,ASSLPDQPQH
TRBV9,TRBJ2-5,ASSIRDYEETQY
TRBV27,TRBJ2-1,ASSTSGYNSYNEQF
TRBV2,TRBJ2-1,ASSDRGGAAYEQF
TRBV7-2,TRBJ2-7,ASSWTGTGEQY
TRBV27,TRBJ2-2,ASSTTDRDYVNTGELF
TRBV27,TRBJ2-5,ASRLTIQETQY
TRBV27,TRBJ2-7,ASSPSGSISEQY
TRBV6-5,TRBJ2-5,ASSYRGSGETQY
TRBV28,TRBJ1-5,ASSFSQGDQPQH
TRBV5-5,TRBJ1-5,ASSTHRTDQPQH
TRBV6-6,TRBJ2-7,ASSYPGQGPYEQY
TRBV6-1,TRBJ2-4,ASSATRSFENIQY
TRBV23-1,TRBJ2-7,ASSQSRATSFYEQY
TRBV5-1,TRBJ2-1,ASSLISGGAGEQF
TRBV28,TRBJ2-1,ASTGNFGPNNEQF
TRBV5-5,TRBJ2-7,ASSFSGQDPYEQY
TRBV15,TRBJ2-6,ATRDRGPYSGANVLT
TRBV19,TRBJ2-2,ASSLRTDNAGELF
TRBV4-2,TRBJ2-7,ASSHQREAYEQY
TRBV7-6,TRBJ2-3,ASSPFGGSGGPTDTQY
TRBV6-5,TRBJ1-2,ASSLTGLGHGYT
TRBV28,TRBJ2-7,ASSPPRDRTKQY
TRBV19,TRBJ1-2,ASSPEGLLNYGYT
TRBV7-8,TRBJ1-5,ASSLEETQPQH
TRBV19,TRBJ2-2,ASRTGQGLTGELF
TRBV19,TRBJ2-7,ASSMGTSGPYEQY
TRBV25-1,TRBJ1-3,ASTLGPGNTIY
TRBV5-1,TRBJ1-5,ASSQEGIEPQH
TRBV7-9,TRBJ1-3,ASSLVGTLSGNTIY
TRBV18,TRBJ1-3,ASSPFTHGQGSSGNTIY
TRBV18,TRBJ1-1,ASSGTGMSQAF
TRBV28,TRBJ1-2,ASSLRDPRGYGYT
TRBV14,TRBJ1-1,ASSQVGRDNTEAF
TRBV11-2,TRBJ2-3,ASRRTGASTDTQY
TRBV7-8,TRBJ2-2,ATLGLWNTGELF
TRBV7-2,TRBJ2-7,ASSSGLAYEQY
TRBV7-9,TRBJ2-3,ASSYTDRGLDTQY
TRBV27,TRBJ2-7,ASSFGLAGVYEQY
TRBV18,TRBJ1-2,ASASCGWREQGCDYGYT
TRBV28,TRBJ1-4,ASLDRANEKLF
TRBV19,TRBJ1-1,ASRSDSSTEAF
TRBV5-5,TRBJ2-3,ASSSGLDTQY
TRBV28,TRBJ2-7,ASSPILNTGIPYEQY
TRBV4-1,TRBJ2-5,ASSQGRGYQETQY
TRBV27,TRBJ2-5,ASSRVPPSGGPQETQY